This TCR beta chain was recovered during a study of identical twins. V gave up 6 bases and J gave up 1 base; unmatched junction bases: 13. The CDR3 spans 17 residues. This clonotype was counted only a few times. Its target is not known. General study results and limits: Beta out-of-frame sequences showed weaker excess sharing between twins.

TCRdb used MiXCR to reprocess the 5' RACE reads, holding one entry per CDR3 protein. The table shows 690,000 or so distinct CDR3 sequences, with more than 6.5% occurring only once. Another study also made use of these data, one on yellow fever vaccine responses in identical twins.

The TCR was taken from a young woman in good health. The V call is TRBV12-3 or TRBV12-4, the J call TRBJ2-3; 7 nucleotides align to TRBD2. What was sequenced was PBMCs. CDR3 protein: CASSLTLAEVGTDTQYF. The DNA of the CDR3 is TGTGCCAGCAGCCTCACTCTAGCGGAGGTGGGCACAGATACGCAGTATTTT.